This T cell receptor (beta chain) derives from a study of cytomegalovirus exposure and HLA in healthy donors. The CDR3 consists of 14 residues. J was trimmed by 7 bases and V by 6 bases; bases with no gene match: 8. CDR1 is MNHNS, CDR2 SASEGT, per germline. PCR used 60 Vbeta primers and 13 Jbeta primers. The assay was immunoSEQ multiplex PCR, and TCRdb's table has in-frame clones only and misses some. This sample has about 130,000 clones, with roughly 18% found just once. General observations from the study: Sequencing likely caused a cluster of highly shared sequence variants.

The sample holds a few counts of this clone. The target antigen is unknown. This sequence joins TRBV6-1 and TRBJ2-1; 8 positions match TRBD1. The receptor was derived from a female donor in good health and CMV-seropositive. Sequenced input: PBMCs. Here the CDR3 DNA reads TGTGCCAGCAGCCTCGGACAGGGTTTGAATGAGCAGTTCTTC. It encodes CASSLGQGLNEQFF.